This TCR beta chain derives from a study of T-cell reconstitution after alpha-beta-depleted transplantation in children (dated by TCRdb to 2015 to 2016). About the full investigation: The study quantitatively tracked T-cell immune reconstitution after TCRalphabeta/CD19-depleted allogeneic hematopoietic cell transplantation in children using TCR repertoire profiling.

In regard to this clonotype: Its antigen is unknown. Base qualities are not recorded, but no much larger clone differs from it by a single base.

Library preparation employed PCR. Sequencing relied on an Illumina HiSeq 2500. Molecular barcoding was employed in the preparation of TCR libraries, with unique molecular identifiers being used to normalize TCRbeta repertoire quantification. TCRdb reprocessing: public reads trimmed at Q25 with fastp, clones called with MiXCR, in-frame beta chains kept. For every CDR3 protein sequence, its rows merge into one entry that carries the most common genes and DNA. The sample yields about 200,000 distinct CDR3 sequences; 13% to 15% were counted once. 13% of the sample goes to the ten largest clones. The CDR3, from cysteine to phenylalanine, totals 18 residues. Only the CDR3 portion is preserved as DNA: 54 bases, with reading frame beginning at the first base. Relative to germline, V is missing 6 bases and J is missing 2 bases, with 10 bases of the junction outside any gene match. The germline V gene specifies MGHRA as CDR1 and YSYEKL as CDR2.

This receptor was obtained from a human donor who donated a stem cell graft to a child with acute lymphoblastic leukemia. In this chain, TRBV4-1 is recombined with TRBJ2-3; 14 central nucleotides agree with TRBD2. The sequences come from PBMCs from the stem cell graft donor, collected from the stem cell graft. The DNA sequence is TGCGCCAGCAGTGGGACTAGCGGGAGAGGTCTCGTCACAGATACGCAGTATTTT. This sequence encodes CASSGTSGRGLVTDTQYF.